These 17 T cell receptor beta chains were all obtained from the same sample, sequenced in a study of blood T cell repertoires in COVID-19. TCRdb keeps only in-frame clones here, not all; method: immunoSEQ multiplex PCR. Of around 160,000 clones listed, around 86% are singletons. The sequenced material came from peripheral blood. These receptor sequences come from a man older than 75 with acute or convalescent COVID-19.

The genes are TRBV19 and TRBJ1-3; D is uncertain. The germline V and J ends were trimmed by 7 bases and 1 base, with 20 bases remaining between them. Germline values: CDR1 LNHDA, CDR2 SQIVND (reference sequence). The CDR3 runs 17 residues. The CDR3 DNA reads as TGTGCCAGTAAATTCGTAGAACCTGGGAGTTCTGGAAACACCATATATTTT. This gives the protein CASKFVEPGSSGNTIYF.

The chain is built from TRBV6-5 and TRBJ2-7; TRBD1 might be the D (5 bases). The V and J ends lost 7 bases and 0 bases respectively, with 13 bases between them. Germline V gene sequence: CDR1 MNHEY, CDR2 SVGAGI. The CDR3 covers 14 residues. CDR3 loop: CASTRQMSSYEQYF. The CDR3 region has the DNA TGTGCCAGCACTAGACAGATGAGCTCCTACGAGCAGTACTTC.

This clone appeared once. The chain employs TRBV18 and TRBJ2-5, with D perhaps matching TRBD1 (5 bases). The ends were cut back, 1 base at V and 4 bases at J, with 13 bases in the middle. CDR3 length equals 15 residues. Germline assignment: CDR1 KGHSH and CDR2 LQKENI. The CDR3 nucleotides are TGTGCCAGCTCACCACGCGAGCAGGGCGGAGAGACCCAGTACTTC. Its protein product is CASSPREQGGETQYF.

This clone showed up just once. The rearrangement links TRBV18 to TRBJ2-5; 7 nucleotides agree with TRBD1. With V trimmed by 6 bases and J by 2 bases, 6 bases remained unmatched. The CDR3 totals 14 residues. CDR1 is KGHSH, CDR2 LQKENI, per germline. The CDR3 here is CASSRRQGQETQYF. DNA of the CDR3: TGTGCCAGCTCTCGTAGACAGGGACAAGAGACCCAGTACTTC.

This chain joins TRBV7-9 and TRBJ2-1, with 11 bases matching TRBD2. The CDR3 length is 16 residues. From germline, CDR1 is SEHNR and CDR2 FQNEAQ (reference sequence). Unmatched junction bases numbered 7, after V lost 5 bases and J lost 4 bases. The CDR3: CASSPRLAGLYNEQFF. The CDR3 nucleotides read TGTGCCAGCAGCCCGAGACTAGCGGGACTATACAATGAGCAGTTCTTC.

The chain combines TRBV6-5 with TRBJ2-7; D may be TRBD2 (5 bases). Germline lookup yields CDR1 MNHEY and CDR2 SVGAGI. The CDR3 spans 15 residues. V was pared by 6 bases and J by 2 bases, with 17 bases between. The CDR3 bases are TGTGCCAGCAGAGAGAACAGAGGGAAGGCCTACGAGCAGTACTTC. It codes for CASRENRGKAYEQYF.

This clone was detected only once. CDR3 sequence: CASSPTENQPQHF. The CDR3 nucleotides are TGTGCCAGCTCACCTACAGAAAATCAGCCCCAGCATTTT. The gene calls are TRBV18 and TRBJ1-5; unclear D gene. Germline lookup yields CDR1 KGHSH and CDR2 LQKENI. This CDR3 comprises 13 residues. With 3 bases removed from V and 4 bases from J, the gap between germline ends came to 7 bases.

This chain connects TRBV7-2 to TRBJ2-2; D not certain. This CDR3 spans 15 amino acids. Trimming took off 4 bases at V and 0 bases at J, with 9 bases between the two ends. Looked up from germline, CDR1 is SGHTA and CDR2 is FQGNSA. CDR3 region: CASSSDTTNTGELFF. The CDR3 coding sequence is TGTGCCAGCAGCTCAGACACGACGAACACCGGGGAGCTGTTTTTT.

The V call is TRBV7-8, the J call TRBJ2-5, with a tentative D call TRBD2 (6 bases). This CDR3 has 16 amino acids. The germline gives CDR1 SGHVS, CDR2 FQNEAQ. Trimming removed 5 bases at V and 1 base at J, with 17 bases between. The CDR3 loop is CASSPLSGRGQETQYF. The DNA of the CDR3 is TGTGCCAGCAGCCCCCTCAGCGGGCGGGGCCAAGAGACCCAGTACTTC.

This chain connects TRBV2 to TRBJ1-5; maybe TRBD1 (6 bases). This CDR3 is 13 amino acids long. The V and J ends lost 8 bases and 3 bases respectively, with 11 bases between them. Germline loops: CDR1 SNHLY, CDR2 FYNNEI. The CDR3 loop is CASGGQVNQPQHF. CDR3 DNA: TGTGCCAGCGGGGGACAAGTCAATCAGCCCCAGCATTTT.

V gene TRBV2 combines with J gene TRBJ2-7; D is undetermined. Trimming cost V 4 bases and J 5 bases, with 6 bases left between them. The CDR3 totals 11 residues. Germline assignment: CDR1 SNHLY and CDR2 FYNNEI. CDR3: CASSAFHEQYF. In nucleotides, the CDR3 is TGTGCCAGCAGTGCATTCCACGAGCAGTACTTC.

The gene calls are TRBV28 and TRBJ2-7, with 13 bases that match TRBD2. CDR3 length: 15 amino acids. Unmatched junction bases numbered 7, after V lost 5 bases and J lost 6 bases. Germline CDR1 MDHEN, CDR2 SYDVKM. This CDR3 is CASSLGLAGVLEQYF. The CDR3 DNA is TGTGCCAGCAGTCTAGGACTAGCGGGGGTCCTCGAGCAGTACTTC.

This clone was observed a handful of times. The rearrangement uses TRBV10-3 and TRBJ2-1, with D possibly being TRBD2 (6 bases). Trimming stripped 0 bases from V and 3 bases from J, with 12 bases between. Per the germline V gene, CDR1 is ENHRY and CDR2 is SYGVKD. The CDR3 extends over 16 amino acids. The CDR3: CAISESLADRYNEQFF. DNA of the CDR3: TGTGCCATCAGTGAGTCTTTAGCGGACCGCTACAATGAGCAGTTCTTC.

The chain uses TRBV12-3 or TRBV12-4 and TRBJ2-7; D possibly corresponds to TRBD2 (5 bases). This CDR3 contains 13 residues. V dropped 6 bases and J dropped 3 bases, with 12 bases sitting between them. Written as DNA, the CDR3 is TGTGCCAGCAGACTCGAACTAGACTACGAGCAGTACTTC. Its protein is CASRLELDYEQYF.

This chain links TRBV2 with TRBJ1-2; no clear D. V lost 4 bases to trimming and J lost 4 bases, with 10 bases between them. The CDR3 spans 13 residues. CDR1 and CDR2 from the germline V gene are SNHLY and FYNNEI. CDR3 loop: CASSVEALYGYTF. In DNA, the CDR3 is TGTGCCAGCAGTGTGGAGGCCCTCTATGGCTACACCTTC.

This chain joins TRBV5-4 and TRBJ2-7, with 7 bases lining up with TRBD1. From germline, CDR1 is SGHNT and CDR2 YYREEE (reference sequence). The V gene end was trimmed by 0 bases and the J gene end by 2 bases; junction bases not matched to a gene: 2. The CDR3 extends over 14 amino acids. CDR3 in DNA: TGTGCCAGCAGCTTGGTGCAGGGGGCCTACGAGCAGTACTTC. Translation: CASSLVQGAYEQYF.

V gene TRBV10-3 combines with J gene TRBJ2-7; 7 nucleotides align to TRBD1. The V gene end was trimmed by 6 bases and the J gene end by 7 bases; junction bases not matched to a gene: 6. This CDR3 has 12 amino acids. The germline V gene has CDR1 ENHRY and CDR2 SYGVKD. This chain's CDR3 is CAISRTGLEQYF. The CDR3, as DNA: TGTGCCATCAGCCGGACAGGTCTAGAGCAGTACTTC.